Many counts were recorded for the clone carrying this T cell receptor beta chain. This specimen belongs to a study of T cells in Graves' hyperthyroidism and ophthalmopathy. Study-wide background: Peripheral blood was taken when the disease was first diagnosed, before any treatment began.

Amplified TCR beta CDR3 regions came from RNA transcripts. First-round RT-PCR targeting the TCR CDR3 was performed with the HTBI primer set. TCRdb called the multiplex PCR reads again in MiXCR, with one record for every CDR3 protein. Altogether about 840,000 distinct CDR3 sequences are present, around 38% being singletons, with the ten largest covering approximately 8.7%. V shed 3 bases and J shed 10 bases, with 7 bases lying between them. This CDR3 spans 12 amino acids. Germline V gives CDR1 LNHDA, CDR2 SQIVND (reference sequence). The TCR was taken from a man between 18 and 29 years old with Graves' hyperthyroidism. The sample consisted of blood. The chain has TRBV19 and TRBJ1-6; D remains ambiguous. DNA for the CDR3: TGTGCCAGTAGTATGCGGAGCTCACCCCTCCACTTT. Residues: CASSMRSSPLHF.